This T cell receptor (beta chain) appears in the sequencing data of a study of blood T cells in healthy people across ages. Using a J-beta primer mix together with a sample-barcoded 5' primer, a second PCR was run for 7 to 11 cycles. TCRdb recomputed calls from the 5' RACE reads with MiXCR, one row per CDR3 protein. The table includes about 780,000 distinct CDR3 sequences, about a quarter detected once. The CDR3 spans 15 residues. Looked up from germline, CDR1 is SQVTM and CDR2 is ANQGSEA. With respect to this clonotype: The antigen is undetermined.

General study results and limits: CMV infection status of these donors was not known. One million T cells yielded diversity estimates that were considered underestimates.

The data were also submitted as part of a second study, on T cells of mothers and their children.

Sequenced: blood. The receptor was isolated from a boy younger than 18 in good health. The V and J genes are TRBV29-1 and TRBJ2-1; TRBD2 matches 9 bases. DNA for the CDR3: TGCAACCACACACCAGCGGGGGGCTCCTACAATGAGCAGTTCTTC. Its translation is CNHTPAGGSYNEQFF.